What follows are 17 T cell receptor beta chains derived from one specimen sequenced in a study of shared clonotypes between healthy human individuals. The protocol was immunoSEQ multiplex PCR, while the TCRdb copy is restricted to in-frame clones and leaves out a portion. The table has roughly 2,300,000 clones, just under 95% seen once. The specimen sequenced was naive CD4+ T cells from PBMCs. Subset denoted: CD45RA+ positively selected. These receptors came from a man younger than 35 in good health. Some clones in this sample may be carry-over from other donors' samples.

V is TRBV7-9 and J is TRBJ2-5, with D perhaps TRBD1 or TRBD2 (5 bases each). This CDR3 comprises 17 residues. Trimming pared 5 bases from V and 1 base from J, leaving 20 bases between. Germline lookup yields CDR1 SEHNR and CDR2 FQNEAQ (reference sequence). The CDR3 here is CASSPGFHRGTQETQYF. CDR3 nucleotides: TGTGCCAGCAGCCCGGGATTCCATAGAGGGACCCAAGAGACCCAGTACTTC.

The V call is TRBV6-1, the J call TRBJ1-2, with 9 bases matching TRBD1. This CDR3 has 14 amino acids. CDR1 is MNHNS and CDR2 is SASEGT in the germline V gene. The V segment lost 7 bases and the J segment 5 bases; nucleotides outside the gene matches: 8. This CDR3 is CASNHPGQGYGYTF. DNA for the CDR3: TGTGCCAGCAACCATCCGGGACAGGGTTATGGCTACACCTTC.

The rearrangement joins TRBV9 to TRBJ1-5; tentatively, D is TRBD1 (5 bases). The CDR3 is 13 residues long. From germline, CDR1 is SGDLS and CDR2 YYNGEE. Trimming cost V 7 bases and J 0 bases, with 8 bases left between them. DNA of the CDR3: TGTGCCAGCCAGGGTTATAGCAATCAGCCCCAGCATTTT. This sequence encodes CASQGYSNQPQHF.

A note on this clone: The sample contains more than one DNA sequence encoding this CDR3. The rearrangement links TRBV5-1 to TRBJ2-7; TRBD2 matches 10 bases. The germline gives CDR1 SGHRS, CDR2 YFSETQ. The CDR3 length is 14 residues. V lost 3 bases, J lost 2 bases, and 2 bases stayed unmatched. CDR3 amino acids: CASSSGTSAYEQYF. CDR3 DNA sequence: TGCGCCAGCAGCTCCGGGACTAGCGCCTACGAGCAGTACTTC. Based on the CDR3 plus reference TRBV5-1 and TRBJ2-7, the full variable domain is KAGVTQTPRYLIKTRGQQVTLSCSPISGHRSVSWYQQTPGQGLQFLFEYFSETQRNKGNFPGRFSGRQFSNSRSEMNVSTLELGDSALYLCASSSGTSAYEQYFGPGTRLTVT.

V gene TRBV28 combines with J gene TRBJ1-1, with D possibly matching TRBD1 (5 bases). Deletions cut 3 bases from V and 13 bases from J, with 18 bases between. CDR1 MDHEN and CDR2 SYDVKM come from the germline V gene. The CDR3 runs 13 residues. CDR3: CASSLGSGRQLFF. CDR3 nucleotide sequence: TGTGCCAGCAGTTTGGGTTCGGGACGCCAGCTTTTCTTT.

This clone was detected only once. The chain employs TRBV18 and TRBJ2-7; 12 bases line up with TRBD2. V lost 2 bases and J lost 6; bases outside the gene matches: 11. The germline CDR1 and CDR2 sequences are KGHSH and LQKENI. This CDR3 spans 17 amino acids. The CDR3 loop is CASSPFMRLAGDSEQYF. CDR3 DNA sequence: TGTGCCAGCTCACCATTCATGCGACTAGCGGGAGATTCCGAGCAGTACTTC.

This sequence joins TRBV5-1 and TRBJ1-5; tentatively, D is TRBD1 (6 bases). Trimming stripped 4 bases from V and 3 bases from J, with 11 bases between. The CDR3 is made up of 14 amino acids. Germline V lookup: CDR1 SGHRS, CDR2 YFSETQ. CDR3 amino acids: CASSVGGPNQPQHF. DNA for the CDR3: TGCGCCAGCAGCGTCGGGGGGCCCAATCAGCCCCAGCATTTT.

The chain links TRBV7-8 to TRBJ1-1, with a tentative D call TRBD1 (6 bases). The CDR3 covers 13 residues. Germline CDR1 reads SGHVS; CDR2 reads FQNEAQ. V was cut by 3 bases and J by 4 bases, with 9 bases left in between. The CDR3 DNA sequence: TGTGCCAGCAGCTTTGGACAGTTCACTGAAGCTTTCTTT. It specifies CASSFGQFTEAFF.

Only a few counts were recorded for this clone. The chain recombines TRBV6-1 with TRBJ1-4; D not resolved. Germline V gene data show CDR1 as MNHNS and CDR2 as SASEGT. V lost 10 bases to trimming and J lost 5 bases, with 14 bases between them. This CDR3 contains 13 residues. Here the CDR3 reads CATASPLNEKLFF. The CDR3 DNA follows: TGTGCCACCGCAAGTCCCCTCAATGAAAAACTGTTTTTT.

V gene TRBV10-1 combines with J gene TRBJ2-1, with 9 bases that match TRBD1. The CDR3 runs 16 residues. V lost 4 bases, J lost 1 base, and 5 bases stayed unmatched. Germline-derived CDR1 and CDR2 are WNHNN and SYGVQD (reference sequence). The CDR3 DNA reads as TGCGCCAGCAGTGTTTCTGGGACAGGGTCCTACAATGAGCAGTTCTTC. Its protein is CASSVSGTGSYNEQFF.

A note on this clone: The junction differs from germline at one of its ends, possibly a read error. Other DNA sequences of this sample code for an identical CDR3. The chain recombines TRBV14 with TRBJ2-7, with TRBD2 matching over 13 bases. Germline CDR1 is SGHDN and CDR2 is FVKESK. The CDR3 length is 15 residues. CDR3: CASSQGLAGGNEQYF. The DNA of the CDR3 is TGTGCCAGCAGCCAAGGACTAGCGGGAGGAAACGAACAGTACTTC.

V is TRBV11-3 and J is TRBJ1-5; D not certain. Trimming took off 3 bases at V and 5 bases at J, with 5 bases between the two ends. The CDR3 contains 12 residues. CDR1 is SGHNT and CDR2 is YENEEA in the germline V gene. The CDR3 sequence: CASSFRDQPQHF. The CDR3 DNA reads as TGTGCCAGCAGCTTTAGAGATCAGCCCCAGCATTTT.

V usage is TRBV5-1 and J usage is TRBJ2-1; D is possibly TRBD1 (5 bases). Germline V gene lookup returns CDR1 SGHRS and CDR2 YFSETQ. The CDR3 covers 11 residues. V gave up 4 bases and J gave up 10 bases, with 9 bases separating them. CDR3 region: CASSQGSEQFF. The DNA of the CDR3 is TGCGCCAGCAGCCAGGGCTCGGAGCAGTTCTTC.

The rearrangement uses TRBV7-3 and TRBJ2-2; no clear D. The germline V gene has CDR1 SGHTA and CDR2 FQGTGA. The CDR3 covers 16 residues. V was trimmed by 5 bases and J by 0 bases, leaving 13 bases between them. This CDR3 reads CASSQQSAANTGELFF. As DNA, the CDR3 is TGTGCCAGCAGCCAGCAGAGCGCAGCGAACACCGGGGAGCTGTTTTTT.

This clone has only one observation. The chain combines TRBV19 with TRBJ1-3; D is possibly TRBD1 (5 bases). The V and J ends lost 5 bases and 0 bases respectively, with 11 bases between them. From germline, CDR1 is LNHDA and CDR2 SQIVND (reference sequence). The CDR3 sequence is 15 residues long. The CDR3 reads CASSPGTYSGNTIYF. The CDR3 DNA follows: TGTGCCAGTAGTCCGGGGACCTACTCTGGAAACACCATATATTTT.

The chain couples TRBV28 to TRBJ1-2; 8 bases match TRBD1. In germline, CDR1 is MDHEN, CDR2 SYDVKM. J gave up 12 bases and V 6 bases, and 12 bases lay outside the gene matches. The CDR3 extends over 13 amino acids. The CDR3 DNA is TGTGCCAGCAGAGTCAGGACAGGGTCTGGGGACACCTTC. Translating it yields CASRVRTGSGDTF.

This chain's CDR3 is CASSLATRDFYEQYF. The CDR3 nucleotides read TGTGCCAGCAGTTTGGCCACCCGAGATTTCTACGAGCAGTACTTC. V and J are TRBV28 and TRBJ2-7; no firm D call. The CDR3 is 15 residues long. The germline gives CDR1 MDHEN, CDR2 SYDVKM. V was shortened by 3 bases and J by 3 bases, with 15 bases between the two germline ends.